The 14 T cell receptor beta chains in this list originate from one sample, sequenced in a study of cytomegalovirus exposure and HLA in healthy donors. PCR used 60 Vbeta primers and 13 Jbeta primers. Assay used: immunoSEQ multiplex PCR; TCRdb lists only in-frame clones, some missing. The sample holds just over 200,000 clones, almost 70% seen once. The specimen was PBMCs. The receptors come from a man aged 35 to 55 in good health and CMV-seropositive.

The chain combines TRBV10-2 with TRBJ1-2, with D tentatively TRBD1 (5 bases). V dropped 5 bases and J dropped 4 bases, with 14 bases sitting between them. CDR3 size: 14 residues. Germline loops: CDR1 WSHSY, CDR2 SAAADI. In DNA, the CDR3 is TGCGCCAGCAGTTCCTCAGGGTACGGCTATGGCTACACCTTC. Amino acid sequence: CASSSSGYGYGYTF.

The sample holds one count of this clone. The gene calls are TRBV2 and TRBJ2-5, with TRBD2 matching 7 bases. CDR1 is SNHLY, CDR2 FYNNEI, per germline. The CDR3 totals 11 residues. V trimming: 10 bases; J trimming: 3 bases; junction bases outside the gene matches: 2. This CDR3 reads CATGGEETQYF. In nucleotides, the CDR3 is TGTGCCACTGGGGGGGAAGAGACCCAGTACTTC.

The V gene is TRBV5-1, the J gene TRBJ2-1, with 9 bases that match TRBD2. This CDR3 contains 16 residues. Germline-derived CDR1 and CDR2 are SGHRS and YFSETQ. With 0 bases clipped from V and 7 bases from J, the junction kept 8 bases outside the gene matches. The CDR3 here is CASSLGRAGGSNEQFF. DNA of the CDR3: TGCGCCAGCAGCTTGGGAAGAGCGGGGGGCTCAAATGAGCAGTTCTTC.

This chain connects TRBV5-1 to TRBJ2-5; tentatively, D is TRBD2 (5 bases). The V gene's germline CDR1 is SGHRS and CDR2 YFSETQ. The V end was cut by 0 bases, the J end by 5 bases, with 11 bases between. The CDR3 runs 14 residues. This chain's CDR3 is CASSLESSRETQYF. In DNA form, the CDR3 reads TGCGCCAGCAGCTTGGAGTCTAGCCGCGAGACCCAGTACTTC. The full variable domain, in which reference TRBV5-1 and TRBJ2-5 provide the parts outside the CDR3, is KAGVTQTPRYLIKTRGQQVTLSCSPISGHRSVSWYQQTPGQGLQFLFEYFSETQRNKGNFPGRFSGRQFSNSRSEMNVSTLELGDSALYLCASSLESSRETQYFGPGTRLLVL.

This sequence joins TRBV27 and TRBJ2-7, with D perhaps matching TRBD1 (6 bases). The germline gives CDR1 MNHEY, CDR2 SMNVEV (reference sequence). There are 13 residues in the CDR3. V shed 1 base and J shed 5 bases, with 9 bases lying between them. The CDR3 DNA reads as TGTGCCAGCAGTTTATGGGGGCCGGACGAGCAGTACTTC. Translation gives CASSLWGPDEQYF.

The genes are TRBV10-3 and TRBJ2-2; 10 bases are a match to TRBD1. This CDR3 is 16 amino acids long. J was trimmed by 0 bases and V by 7 bases; bases with no gene match: 5. In germline, CDR1 is ENHRY, CDR2 SYGVKD. CDR3 loop: CAITAGQGANTGELFF. CDR3 DNA: TGTGCCATCACCGCTGGACAGGGGGCGAACACCGGGGAGCTGTTTTTT.

The rearrangement joins TRBV18 to TRBJ1-1; D is unclear. This CDR3 spans 13 amino acids. Trimming left V 2 bases short and J 2 bases short, with 6 bases between. Germline lookup yields CDR1 KGHSH and CDR2 LQKENI. DNA of the CDR3: TGTGCCAGCTCACCAGTTCTTAACACTGAAGCTTTCTTT. The encoded protein is CASSPVLNTEAFF.

The chain is built from TRBV6-4 and TRBJ2-3; D possibly corresponds to TRBD2 (5 bases). Germline loops: CDR1 MRHNA, CDR2 SNTAGT. The CDR3 contains 15 residues. V lost 2 bases to trimming and J lost 2 bases, with 11 bases between them. CDR3 in amino acids: CASSDTGKVTDTQYF. The DNA of the CDR3 is TGTGCCAGCAGTGACACGGGAAAAGTCACAGATACGCAGTATTTT.

The V gene is TRBV18, the J gene TRBJ2-5; the D is unclear. This CDR3 has 13 residues. Germline V gives CDR1 KGHSH, CDR2 LQKENI. Trimming pared 2 bases from V and 4 bases from J, leaving 8 bases between. The CDR3 DNA is TGTGCCAGCTCACCAGTCGCGCCAGAGACCCAGTACTTC. Protein product: CASSPVAPETQYF.

The V gene is TRBV28, the J gene TRBJ2-7; 9 bases fit TRBD2. V gave up 6 bases and J gave up 2 bases; unmatched junction bases: 14. From germline, CDR1 is MDHEN and CDR2 SYDVKM. This CDR3 is 17 amino acids long. The CDR3 bases are TGTGCCAGCAGCCCCCCGCGGGGGGGACCTTGGACCTACGAGCAGTACTTC. Translating gives CASSPPRGGPWTYEQYF.

This chain connects TRBV13 to TRBJ1-3, with TRBD1 as a possible D gene (5 bases). V was trimmed by 3 bases and J by 1 base, leaving 10 bases between them. This CDR3 comprises 15 residues. Germline CDR1 is PRHDT and CDR2 is FYEKMQ (reference sequence). The chain's CDR3 is CASSFWGSSGNTIYF. The CDR3 nucleotides are TGTGCCAGCAGCTTCTGGGGCAGTTCTGGAAACACCATATATTTT.

This clone was counted a few times. The chain employs TRBV6-1 and TRBJ1-4; D is unclear. Trimming took off 4 bases at V and 2 bases at J, with 11 bases between the two ends. The CDR3 length is 15 residues. Germline V lookup: CDR1 MNHNS, CDR2 SASEGT. The CDR3 here is CASSAYRVTNEKLFF. The DNA of the CDR3 is TGTGCCAGCAGTGCCTACCGAGTTACTAATGAAAAACTGTTTTTT.

The chain employs TRBV29-1 and TRBJ2-5; D unresolved. Matching the DNA end better, TRBJ2-7 makes the J call doubtful. This CDR3 region has 11 residues. CDR1 SQVTM and CDR2 ANQGSEA come from the germline V gene. DNA of the CDR3: TGCAGCGTTGGAAGCCTTTACGAGCAGTACTTC. As protein: CSVGSLYEQYF.

There are a few counts of this clone. The chain joins TRBV5-4 to TRBJ2-5; D perhaps matches TRBD1 (5 bases). Germline loops: CDR1 SGHNT, CDR2 YYREEE (reference sequence). V was shortened by 0 bases and J by 4 bases, with 10 bases between the two germline ends. This CDR3 comprises 14 residues. The chain's CDR3 is CASSLAGNAETQYF. CDR3 nucleotide sequence: TGTGCCAGCAGCTTGGCAGGGAACGCAGAGACCCAGTACTTC.